Below are 29 T cell receptor beta chains sequenced from a single sample in a study of CD8 T cells in ankylosing spondylitis. TCRdb called the 5' RACE reads again in MiXCR, with one record for every CDR3 protein. The sample records approximately 260,000 distinct CDR3 sequences, approximately 9% being singletons. Sequences were obtained from blood, either unsorted or a sorted T cell fraction (not recorded which). The receptors were gathered from a male donor with ankylosing spondylitis or in good health (not recorded which).

The V gene is TRBV6-2 or TRBV6-3, the J gene TRBJ2-1; D not resolved. V lost 10 bases and J lost 9, with 13 bases in between. Per germline, CDR1 MNHEY and CDR2 SVGEGT. The CDR3 has 11 amino acids. The CDR3 is CATQTLGEQFF. The CDR3, as DNA: TGTGCCACCCAGACCCTCGGTGAGCAGTTCTTC.

Ten or more counts support this clonotype. This chain joins TRBV12-3 or TRBV12-4 and TRBJ2-3; D possibly corresponds to TRBD2 (7 bases). The V end was cut by 7 bases, the J end by 2 bases, with 16 bases between. This CDR3 spans 15 amino acids. CDR3 nucleotide sequence: TGTGCCAGCACTAAGGGGGGACTATTCACAGATACGCAGTATTTT. Residues: CASTKGGLFTDTQYF.

This clonotype was picked up many times. The genes are TRBV7-2 and TRBJ1-4; 7 positions agree with TRBD1. After removal of 2 bases from V and 7 bases from J, the junction contained 7 bases not matched to a gene. The CDR3 contains 15 residues. CDR1 and CDR2 from the germline V gene are SGHTA and FQGNSA. In nucleotides, the CDR3 is TGTGCCAGCAGCTTAACAGGGGAATGGCGTGAAAAACTGTTTTTT. It codes for CASSLTGEWREKLFF. Supplemented by reference TRBV7-2 and TRBJ1-4, the full variable domain reads GAGVSQSPSNKVTEKGKDVELRCDPISGHTALYWYRQSLGQGLEFLIYFQGNSAPDKSGLPSDRFSAERTGGSVSTLTIQRTQQEDSAVYLCASSLTGEWREKLFFGSGTQLSVL.

Note on this clonotype: One base away lies a much larger clone, so this may be a sequencing read error. The chain couples TRBV9 to TRBJ2-1; D assignment may be TRBD1 or TRBD2 (5 bases each). Germline V gene sequence: CDR1 SGDLS, CDR2 YYNGEE. The CDR3 contains 15 residues. CDR3 residues: CASSVGGTAYNEQLF. DNA for the CDR3: TGTGCCAGCAGCGTAGGAGGGACCGCCTACAATGAGCAGCTCTTC. Using reference TRBV9 and TRBJ2-1 for the parts outside the CDR3, the full variable domain is DSGVTQTPKHLITATGQRVTLRCSPRSGDLSVYWYQQSLDQGLQFLIQYYNGEERAKGNILERFSAQQFPDLHSELNLSSLELGDSALYFCASSVGGTAYNEQLFGPGTRLTVL.

This clonotype was seen ten or more times. The chain is built from TRBV9 and TRBJ1-4; TRBD1 is a possible D gene (5 bases). The V end lost 0 bases, the J end lost 5 bases, and 8 bases lay between the germline ends. The CDR3 consists of 14 residues. Germline V gives CDR1 SGDLS, CDR2 YYNGEE. The CDR3 region has the DNA TGTGCCAGCAGCGTAGAGGGGCGGAATGAAAAACTGTTTTTT. It yields the protein CASSVEGRNEKLFF.

This clonotype was seen repeatedly, ten times or more. The V gene is TRBV4-2, the J gene TRBJ2-2, with TRBD2 matching over 14 bases. This CDR3 comprises 18 residues. The V segment lost 4 bases and the J segment 3 bases; nucleotides outside the gene matches: 7. Germline V gene lookup returns CDR1 LGHNA and CDR2 YNFKEQ. CDR3 amino acids: CASSLGLAGGPYTGELFF. CDR3 bases: TGTGCCAGCAGCCTAGGACTAGCGGGAGGCCCCTACACCGGGGAGCTGTTTTTT.

This clonotype appeared many times. The chain uses TRBV7-3 and TRBJ1-6; maybe TRBD1 (6 bases). CDR1 is SGHTA, CDR2 FQGTGA, per germline. V dropped 6 bases and J dropped 4 bases, with 16 bases sitting between them. The CDR3 runs 16 residues. DNA for the CDR3: TGTGCCAGCAGTCGGAGGGGGGACGGATATAATTCACCCCTCCACTTT. Translated, it gives CASSRRGDGYNSPLHF.

The V call is TRBV29-1, the J call TRBJ1-2, with 10 nucleotides matching TRBD1. Germline CDR1 reads SQVTM; CDR2 reads ANQGSEA. The CDR3 contains 13 residues. Losses at the gene ends were 6 bases for V and 6 bases for J; bases not matched to a gene: 7. The CDR3 DNA reads as TGCAGCGTCTTCGCCGGGACAGGGGATGGCTACACCTTC. It is translated as CSVFAGTGDGYTF.

This clonotype appeared many times. In DNA, the CDR3 is TGTGCCAGCAGCCAAGATCCGACAGGGACTAACTATGGCTACACCTTC. Its protein product is CASSQDPTGTNYGYTF. The chain employs TRBV3-1 and TRBJ1-2; 7 nucleotides agree with TRBD1. The CDR3 sequence is 16 residues long. Germline V gene data show CDR1 as LGHDT and CDR2 as YNNKEL (reference sequence). The junction had 4 bases not matched to a gene; V was cut back by 0 bases and J by 0 bases.

This clonotype was picked up many times. This chain joins TRBV20-1 and TRBJ1-1, with a possible D match to TRBD1 (6 bases). Trimming stripped 3 bases from V and 6 bases from J, with 11 bases between. Germline V CDR1 and CDR2: DFQATT, SNEGSKA (reference sequence). The CDR3 is made up of 12 amino acids. The CDR3 reads CSARRTVSEAFF. CDR3 DNA: TGCAGTGCTAGGAGGACAGTATCTGAAGCTTTCTTT.

There are many counts of this clonotype. The chain employs TRBV6-2 or TRBV6-3 and TRBJ2-5, with D tentatively TRBD2 (5 bases). Germline V CDR1 and CDR2: MNHEY, SVGEGT. The CDR3 runs 13 residues. The V and J ends lost 9 bases and 5 bases respectively, with 16 bases between them. The CDR3 region has the DNA TGTGCCAGTGTATCCCGGGGAAGGGAGACCCAGTACTTC. This gives the protein CASVSRGRETQYF.

This clonotype appeared many times. The V and J genes are TRBV20-1 and TRBJ1-1; a weak D match, TRBD1 (5 bases). CDR3 length: 12 residues. Germline CDR1 reads DFQATT; CDR2 reads SNEGSKA (reference sequence). Trimming cost V 6 bases and J 4 bases, with 12 bases left between them. The CDR3 DNA reads TGCAGTGCCGGCCCCAGGGCCACTGAAGCTTTCTTT. This encodes CSAGPRATEAFF.

This clonotype was counted at least ten times. The V call is TRBV20-1, the J call TRBJ2-1; weak D call: TRBD2 (5 bases). The germline V and J ends were trimmed by 1 base and 0 bases, with 13 bases remaining between them. The CDR3 extends over 16 amino acids. Per the germline V gene, CDR1 is DFQATT and CDR2 is SNEGSKA (reference sequence). CDR3 nucleotides: TGCAGTGCTAGAGTGGTCTTGGGGAGCTCCTACAATGAGCAGTTCTTC. Amino acids: CSARVVLGSSYNEQFF.

At least ten counts were recorded for this clonotype. This chain connects TRBV20-1 to TRBJ2-1; D may be TRBD1 (5 bases). V was pared by 6 bases and J by 0 bases, with 12 bases between. Germline loops: CDR1 DFQATT, CDR2 SNEGSKA (reference sequence). The CDR3 runs to 14 residues. CDR3 region: CSAPTGHSYNEQFF. The CDR3 DNA reads TGCAGTGCCCCCACCGGACACTCCTACAATGAGCAGTTCTTC.

This clonotype was counted at least ten times. The V and J genes are TRBV5-1 and TRBJ2-1; no reliable D call. Trimming stripped 4 bases from V and 5 bases from J, with 13 bases between. Germline loops: CDR1 SGHRS, CDR2 YFSETQ. This CDR3 region has 14 residues. The CDR3 here is CASSPPNSDNEQFF. The DNA for the CDR3 is TGCGCCAGCAGCCCCCCTAACTCAGACAATGAGCAGTTCTTC. Looking up the rest from reference TRBV5-1 and TRBJ2-1 gives the full variable domain: KAGVTQTPRYLIKTRGQQVTLSCSPISGHRSVSWYQQTPGQGLQFLFEYFSETQRNKGNFPGRFSGRQFSNSRSEMNVSTLELGDSALYLCASSPPNSDNEQFFGPGTRLTVL.

Ten or more counts support this clonotype. The chain couples TRBV18 to TRBJ1-4, with D perhaps matching TRBD1 (6 bases). The CDR3 loop spans 16 amino acids. CDR1 is KGHSH, CDR2 LQKENI, per germline. V was shortened by 3 bases and J by 4 bases, with 15 bases between the two germline ends. CDR3 sequence (DNA): TGTGCCAGCTCACCTAAACAGGGATGGCGTAATGAAAAACTGTTTTTT. This gives the protein CASSPKQGWRNEKLFF. The entire variable domain, with the rest obtained from reference TRBV18 and TRBJ1-4, is as follows: NAGVMQNPRHLVRRRGQEARLRCSPMKGHSHVYWYRQLPEEGLKFMVYLQKENIIDESGMPKERFSAEFPKEGPSILRIQQVVRGDSAAYFCASSPKQGWRNEKLFFGSGTQLSVL.

This clonotype was counted many times. The rearrangement links TRBV15 to TRBJ1-5; D remains unclear. Germline-derived CDR1 and CDR2 are LNHNV and YYDKDF (reference sequence). There are 15 residues in the CDR3. Trimming shortened V by 0 bases and J by 3 bases, and 9 bases separated the two germline ends. The CDR3 sequence is CATSRDVLDNQPQHF. CDR3 nucleotides: TGTGCCACCAGCAGAGATGTCTTGGACAATCAGCCCCAGCATTTT.

The table lists this clonotype with a count of one. A read error is possible here, since a much larger clone lies one base away. The chain carries TRBV5-1 and TRBJ1-4, with 11 positions matching TRBD1. Germline trimming cut 5 bases from V and 7 bases from J; bases unmatched to any gene: 7. This CDR3 has 15 amino acids. The germline gives CDR1 SGHRS, CDR2 YFSETQ. DNA of the CDR3: TGCGCCAGCAGTCCGGTCGGGACAGGGGGTGAAAAACTGTTTTTT. Amino acids: CASSPVGTGGEKLFF.

This clonotype was counted ten times or more. This chain connects TRBV12-3 or TRBV12-4 to TRBJ2-2; possibly TRBD2 for D (6 bases). V lost 5 bases and J 3 bases, leaving 13 bases between the germline ends. CDR3 size: 15 residues. The DNA of the CDR3 is TGTGCCAGCAGTCCGTTCGGGGGTTACACCGGGGAGCTGTTTTTT. Encoded protein: CASSPFGGYTGELFF.

There are many counts of this clonotype. This chain links TRBV20-1 with TRBJ1-2; D may be TRBD1 (6 bases). The CDR3 is made up of 14 amino acids. Germline V gene sequence: CDR1 DFQATT, CDR2 SNEGSKA (reference sequence). Trimming shortened V by 5 bases and J by 5 bases, and 18 bases separated the two germline ends. CDR3 sequence (DNA): TGCAGTGCTCCCCGGCCGATTCAGGGGTATGGCTACACCTTC. Residues: CSAPRPIQGYGYTF.

This chain uses TRBV5-5 with TRBJ2-1; maybe TRBD1 (6 bases). This CDR3 has 16 residues. V was trimmed by 1 base and J by 10 bases, leaving 21 bases between them. Germline-derived CDR1 and CDR2 are SGHKS and YYEKEE (reference sequence). CDR3 DNA: TGTGCCAGCAGCTTGTTTATCAGGGGCGGATATAAGGAGCAGTTCTTC. This gives the protein CASSLFIRGGYKEQFF.

The chain carries TRBV11-3 and TRBJ2-4; no firm D call. CDR3 length: 12 amino acids. Germline V gives CDR1 SGHNT, CDR2 YENEEA. The germline V and J ends were trimmed by 5 bases and 6 bases, with 8 bases remaining between them. CDR3 sequence (DNA): TGTGCCAGCAGCGGGATGGGAAACATTCAGTACTTC. It yields the protein CASSGMGNIQYF.

In its sample, this clonotype was seen many times. The chain recombines TRBV6-9 with TRBJ2-7; D uncertain. Germline loops: CDR1 MNHGY, CDR2 SVAAGI. There are 11 residues in the CDR3. Trimming cost V 5 bases and J 10 bases, with 12 bases left between them. In DNA, the CDR3 is TGTGCCAGCAGTCCCCCTCGCGGACAGTACTTC. It specifies CASSPPRGQYF.

This clonotype showed up just a few times. The V and J genes are TRBV12-3 or TRBV12-4 and TRBJ2-7; D might be TRBD2 (7 bases). The CDR3 sequence is 14 residues long. V gave up 3 bases and J gave up 2 bases, with 11 bases separating them. The DNA for the CDR3 is TGTGCCAGCAGTTTTAGGGGGGGAGCCTACGAGCAGTACTTC. This gives the protein CASSFRGGAYEQYF.

This clonotype was seen repeatedly, ten times or more. The chain has TRBV6-2 or TRBV6-3 and TRBJ1-2, with D perhaps matching TRBD1 (6 bases). The V gene lost 4 bases and the J gene lost 4 bases, with 13 bases spanning the gap. The CDR3 spans 14 residues. CDR1 and CDR2 from the germline V gene are MNHEY and SVGEGT. As DNA, the CDR3 is TGTGCCAGCAGTTTCGGACAGCAACCCTATGGCTACACCTTC. Its protein is CASSFGQQPYGYTF.

This clonotype was observed at least ten times. This rearrangement joins TRBV30 to TRBJ2-1; maybe TRBD2 (5 bases). There are 14 residues in the CDR3. With 1 base removed from V and 9 bases from J, the gap between germline ends came to 16 bases. Germline CDR1 and CDR2: GTSNPN and SVGIG (reference sequence). The CDR3 region is CAWSDGFGDFEQFF. In DNA, the CDR3 is TGTGCCTGGAGTGATGGGTTCGGGGATTTTGAGCAGTTCTTC. Full variable domain (remainder filled in from reference TRBV30 and TRBJ2-1): SQTIHQWPATLVQPVGSPLSLECTVEGTSNPNLYWYRQAAGRGLQLLFYSVGIGQISSEVPQNLSASRPQDRQFILSSKKLLLSDSGFYLCAWSDGFGDFEQFFGPGTRLTVL.

This clonotype was counted many times. This sequence joins TRBV5-1 and TRBJ1-1; D is undetermined. Germline values: CDR1 SGHRS, CDR2 YFSETQ. CDR3 length equals 13 residues. The V end lost 2 bases, the J end lost 4 bases, and 9 bases lay between the germline ends. The chain's CDR3 is CASSLNKRTEAFF. The DNA for the CDR3 is TGCGCCAGCAGCTTAAACAAACGCACTGAAGCTTTCTTT.

This clonotype has at least ten counts. V gene TRBV20-1 combines with J gene TRBJ1-2; TRBD1 might be the D (5 bases). The length of the CDR3 is 14 residues. Germline assignment: CDR1 DFQATT and CDR2 SNEGSKA (reference sequence). The V end lost 0 bases, the J end lost 4 bases, and 12 bases lay between the germline ends. CDR3 protein: CSARDSGRAYGYTF. The CDR3 coding sequence is TGCAGTGCTAGAGATTCCGGCAGGGCCTATGGCTACACCTTC.

V gene TRBV20-1 combines with J gene TRBJ2-3; 8 bases are a match to TRBD2. This CDR3 comprises 15 residues. Germline V gene data show CDR1 as DFQATT and CDR2 as SNEGSKA (reference sequence). The V gene end was trimmed by 0 bases and the J gene end by 0 bases; junction bases not matched to a gene: 2. The CDR3 sequence is CSARDASGSTDTQYF. As DNA, the CDR3 is TGCAGTGCTAGAGACGCTAGCGGGAGCACAGATACGCAGTATTTT.